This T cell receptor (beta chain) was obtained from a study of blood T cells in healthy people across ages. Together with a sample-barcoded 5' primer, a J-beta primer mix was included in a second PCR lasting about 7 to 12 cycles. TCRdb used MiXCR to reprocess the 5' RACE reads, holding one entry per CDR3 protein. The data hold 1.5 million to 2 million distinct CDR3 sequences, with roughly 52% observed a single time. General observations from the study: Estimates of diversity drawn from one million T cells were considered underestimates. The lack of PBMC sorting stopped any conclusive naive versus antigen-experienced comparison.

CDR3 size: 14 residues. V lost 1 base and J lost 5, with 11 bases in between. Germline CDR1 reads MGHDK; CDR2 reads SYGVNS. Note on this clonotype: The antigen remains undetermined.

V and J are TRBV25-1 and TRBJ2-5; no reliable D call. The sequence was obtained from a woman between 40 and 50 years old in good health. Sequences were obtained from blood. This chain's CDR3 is CASSEFEVEETQYF. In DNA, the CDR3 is TGTGCCAGCAGTGAATTCGAGGTAGAGGAGACCCAGTACTTC.